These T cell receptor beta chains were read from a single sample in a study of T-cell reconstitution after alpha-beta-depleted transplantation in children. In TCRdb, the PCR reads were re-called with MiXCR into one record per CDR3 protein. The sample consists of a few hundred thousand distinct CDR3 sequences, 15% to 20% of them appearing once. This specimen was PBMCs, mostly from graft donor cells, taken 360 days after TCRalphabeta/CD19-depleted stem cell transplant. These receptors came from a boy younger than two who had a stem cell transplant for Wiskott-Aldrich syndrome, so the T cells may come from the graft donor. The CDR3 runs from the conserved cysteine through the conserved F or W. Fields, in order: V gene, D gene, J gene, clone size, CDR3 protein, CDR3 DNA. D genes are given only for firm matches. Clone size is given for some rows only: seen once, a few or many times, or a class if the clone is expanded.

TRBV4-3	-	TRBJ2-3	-	CASSQVAEISDTQYF	TGCGCCAGCAGCCAAGTTGCAGAAATTTCAGATACGCAGTATTTT
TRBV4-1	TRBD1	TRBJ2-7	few	CASSPTGTGAYEQYF	TGCGCCAGCAGCCCAACCGGGACAGGGGCCTACGAGCAGTACTTC
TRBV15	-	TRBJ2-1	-	CATSPLSSYNEQFF	TGTGCCACCAGCCCTTTGAGCTCCTACAATGAGCAGTTCTTC
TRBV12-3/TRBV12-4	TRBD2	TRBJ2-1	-	CASTWGGGVYNEQFF	TGTGCCAGCACCTGGGGCGGGGGGGTGTACAATGAGCAGTTCTTC
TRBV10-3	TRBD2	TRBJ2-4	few	CAISESNLKREKEGKNIQYF	TGTGCCATCAGTGAGTCGAATCTAAAGCGGGAAAAAGAGGGCAAAAACATTCAGTACTTC
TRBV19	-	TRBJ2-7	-	CASARDNLYEQYF	TGTGCCAGTGCGAGGGACAACCTCTACGAGCAGTACTTC
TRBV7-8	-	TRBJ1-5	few	CASSKSSVTREQPQHF	TGTGCCAGCAGCAAGTCATCGGTCACAAGGGAACAGCCCCAGCATTTT
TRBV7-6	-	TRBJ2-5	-	CASSLGSRGRRYGTQYF	TGTGCCAGCAGCTTAGGGTCCCGGGGTCGGAGGTATGGGACCCAGTACTTC
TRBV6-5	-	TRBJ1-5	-	CASSYLAGGGQPQHF	TGTGCCAGCAGTTACTTGGCGGGGGGAGGTCAGCCCCAGCATTTT
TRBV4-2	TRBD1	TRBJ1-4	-	CASSQGQGADEKLFF	TGTGCCAGCAGCCAAGGACAGGGGGCCGATGAAAAACTGTTTTTT
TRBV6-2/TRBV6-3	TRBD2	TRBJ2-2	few	CASSYSLHSGRAPTGELFF	TGTGCCAGCAGTTACTCCCTTCATAGCGGGAGGGCTCCCACCGGGGAGCTGTTTTTT